This section outlines one TCR beta chain sequence together with its context. The treatment denotes: oral pan-JAK inhibitor, 5-10 mg twice daily. V shed 6 bases, J shed 7 bases, and the junction held 7 bases outside the gene matches. The germline V gene encodes CDR1 SGHVS and CDR2 FQNEAQ. This CDR3 has 14 amino acids. Reverse transcribed after extraction, RNA yielded cDNA as the sequencing template. Clones were read by immunoSEQ multiplex PCR, and TCRdb kept only the in-frame ones, dropping some. The sample contains 200,000 to 250,000 clones, around three fifths of which appear only once. These data come from a study of CD8+ T cells in alopecia areata.

The clonotype comes from a human donor with alopecia areata. This chain connects TRBV7-8 to TRBJ2-1; TRBD2 matches 9 bases. This material consisted of CD4+ T cells sorted from blood, taken at week 4, from a patient treated with tofacitinib. This chain's CDR3 is CASSRGGAANEQFF. CDR3 coding DNA: TGTGCCAGCAGTCGCGGGGGGGCCGCGAATGAGCAGTTCTTC.